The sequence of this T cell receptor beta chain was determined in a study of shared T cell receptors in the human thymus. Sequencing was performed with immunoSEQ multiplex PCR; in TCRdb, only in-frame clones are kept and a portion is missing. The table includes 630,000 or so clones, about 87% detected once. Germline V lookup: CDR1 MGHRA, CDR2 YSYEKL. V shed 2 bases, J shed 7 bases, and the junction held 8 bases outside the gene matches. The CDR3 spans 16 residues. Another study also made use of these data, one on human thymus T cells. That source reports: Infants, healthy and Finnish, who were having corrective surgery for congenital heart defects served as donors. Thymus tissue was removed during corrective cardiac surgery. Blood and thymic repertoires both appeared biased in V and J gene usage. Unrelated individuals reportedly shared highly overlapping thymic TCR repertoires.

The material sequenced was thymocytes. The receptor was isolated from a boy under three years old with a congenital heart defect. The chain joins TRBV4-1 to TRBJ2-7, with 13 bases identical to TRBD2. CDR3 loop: CASSQRLAGGIREQYF. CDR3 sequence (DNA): TGCGCCAGCAGCCAAAGACTAGCGGGGGGAATTCGGGAGCAGTACTTC.